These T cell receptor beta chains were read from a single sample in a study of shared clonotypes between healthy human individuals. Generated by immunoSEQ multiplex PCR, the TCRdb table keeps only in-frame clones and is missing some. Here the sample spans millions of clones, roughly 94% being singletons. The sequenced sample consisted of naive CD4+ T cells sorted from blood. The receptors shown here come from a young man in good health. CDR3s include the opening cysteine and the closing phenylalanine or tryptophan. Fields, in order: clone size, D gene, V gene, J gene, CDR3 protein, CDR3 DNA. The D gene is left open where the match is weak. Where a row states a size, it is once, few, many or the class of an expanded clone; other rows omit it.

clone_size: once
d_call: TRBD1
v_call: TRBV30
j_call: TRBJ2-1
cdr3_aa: CAWRRQGLEQFF
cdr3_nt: TGTGCCTGGAGACGACAGGGGCTCGAGCAGTTCTTC

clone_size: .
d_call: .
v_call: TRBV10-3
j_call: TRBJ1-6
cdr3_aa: CASRPGELNSPLHF
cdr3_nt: TGTGCCAGCCGACCAGGGGAACTTAATTCACCCCTCCACTTT

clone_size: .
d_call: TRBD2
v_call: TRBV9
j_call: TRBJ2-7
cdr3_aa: CASSVTSGAYEQYF
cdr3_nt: TGTGCCAGCAGCGTTACTAGCGGAGCCTACGAGCAGTACTTC

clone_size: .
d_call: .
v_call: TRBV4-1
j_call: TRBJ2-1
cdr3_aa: CASSHLQGYNEQFF
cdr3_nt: TGCGCCAGCAGCCATCTCCAGGGCTACAATGAGCAGTTCTTC

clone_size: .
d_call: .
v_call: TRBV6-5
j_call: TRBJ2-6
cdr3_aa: CATMGSGANVLTF
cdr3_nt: TGTGCCACCATGGGCTCTGGGGCCAACGTCCTGACTTTC

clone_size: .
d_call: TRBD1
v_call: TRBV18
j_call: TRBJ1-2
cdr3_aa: CASSRGTADAYTF
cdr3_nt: TGTGCCAGCTCCCGTGGGACAGCCGACGCCTACACCTTC

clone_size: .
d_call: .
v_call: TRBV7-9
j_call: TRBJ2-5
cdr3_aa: CASSLSETQYF
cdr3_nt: TGTGCCAGCAGCTTGTCCGAGACCCAGTACTTC

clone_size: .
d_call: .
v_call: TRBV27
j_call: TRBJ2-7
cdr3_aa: CATTDNLGQYF
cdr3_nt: TGTGCCACCACGGACAATTTAGGGCAGTACTTC

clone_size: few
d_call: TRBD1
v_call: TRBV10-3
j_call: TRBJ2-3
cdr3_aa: CAIRDRGRGTDTQYF
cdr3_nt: TGTGCCATCAGAGACAGGGGGCGCGGGACAGATACGCAGTATTTT

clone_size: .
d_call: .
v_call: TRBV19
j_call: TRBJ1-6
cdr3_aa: CASSSGQYNSPLHF
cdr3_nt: TGTGCCAGTAGTTCCGGGCAGTATAATTCACCCCTCCACTTT

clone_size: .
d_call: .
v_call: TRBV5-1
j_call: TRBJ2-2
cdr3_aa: CASSLEAATGELFF
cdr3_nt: TGCGCCAGCAGCTTGGAGGCAGCTACCGGGGAGCTGTTTTTT

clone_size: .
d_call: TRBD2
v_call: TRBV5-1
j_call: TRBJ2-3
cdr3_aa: CASSLIPFGGGTTDTQYF
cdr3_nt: TGCGCCAGCAGCTTGATCCCATTTGGCGGGGGAACCACAGATACGCAGTATTTT

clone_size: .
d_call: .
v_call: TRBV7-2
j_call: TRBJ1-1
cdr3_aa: CASSLKEPAFF
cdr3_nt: TGTGCCAGCAGCTTAAAGGAGCCAGCTTTCTTT

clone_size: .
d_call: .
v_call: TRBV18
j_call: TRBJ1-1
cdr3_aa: CASSPAWGMNTEAFF
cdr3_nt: TGTGCCAGCTCCCCGGCCTGGGGGATGAACACTGAAGCTTTCTTT

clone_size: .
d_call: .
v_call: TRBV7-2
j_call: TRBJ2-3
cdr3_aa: CASSPPSGLRAEHTQYF
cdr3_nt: TGTGCCAGCAGCCCCCCTTCGGGACTCCGTGCAGAACATACGCAGTATTTT

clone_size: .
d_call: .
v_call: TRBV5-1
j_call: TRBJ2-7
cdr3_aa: CASSLEAAYEQYF
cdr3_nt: TGCGCCAGCAGCTTGGAGGCCGCCTACGAGCAGTACTTC

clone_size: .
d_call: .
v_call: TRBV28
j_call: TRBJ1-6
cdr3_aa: CASSSESYNSPLHF
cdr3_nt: TGTGCCAGCAGTTCGGAAAGCTATAATTCACCCCTCCACTTT

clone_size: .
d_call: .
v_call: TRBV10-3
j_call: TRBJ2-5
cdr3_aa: CAISSGLETQYF
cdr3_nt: TGTGCCATCAGTTCAGGGTTGGAGACCCAGTACTTC

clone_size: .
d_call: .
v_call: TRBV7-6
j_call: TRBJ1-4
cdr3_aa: CASSLGTKNEKLFF
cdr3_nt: TGTGCCAGCAGCTTAGGGACGAAAAATGAAAAACTGTTTTTT

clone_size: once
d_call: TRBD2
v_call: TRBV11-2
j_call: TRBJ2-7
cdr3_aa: CASSFSGGDSYEQYF
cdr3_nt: TGTGCCAGCAGCTTCAGCGGGGGGGACTCCTACGAGCAGTACTTC

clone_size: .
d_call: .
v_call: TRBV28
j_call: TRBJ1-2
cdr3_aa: CASTERGFYGYTF
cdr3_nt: TGTGCTTCGACCGAAAGAGGATTCTATGGCTACACCTTC

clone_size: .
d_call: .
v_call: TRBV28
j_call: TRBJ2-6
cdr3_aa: CASSLFALSGANVLTF
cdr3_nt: TGTGCCAGCAGTTTATTTGCTCTCTCTGGGGCCAACGTCCTGACTTTC

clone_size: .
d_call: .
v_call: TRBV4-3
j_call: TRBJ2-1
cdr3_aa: CASSRTGTRINNEQFF
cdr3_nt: TGCGCCAGCAGCCGTACCGGGACTCGCATCAACAATGAGCAGTTCTTC

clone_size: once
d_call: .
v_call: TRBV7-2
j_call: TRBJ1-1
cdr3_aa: CASSLFEGEAFF
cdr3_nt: TGTGCCAGCAGCCTGTTTGAGGGGGAAGCTTTCTTT

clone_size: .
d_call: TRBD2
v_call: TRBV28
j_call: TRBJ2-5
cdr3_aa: CASSLSRGEGTQYF
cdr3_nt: TGTGCCAGCAGTTTGTCCCGAGGGGAGGGGACCCAGTACTTC

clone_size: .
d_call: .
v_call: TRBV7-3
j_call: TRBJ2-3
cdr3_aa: CASSPTPVTDTQYF
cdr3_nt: TGTGCCAGCAGCCCCACCCCTGTCACAGATACGCAGTATTTT

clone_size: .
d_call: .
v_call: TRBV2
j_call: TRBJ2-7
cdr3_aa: CASNRDTQFYEQYF
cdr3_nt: TGTGCCAGTAACCGGGACACTCAGTTCTACGAGCAGTACTTC

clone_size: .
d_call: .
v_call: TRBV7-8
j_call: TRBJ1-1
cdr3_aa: CASYQGRANTEAFF
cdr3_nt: TGTGCCAGCTATCAGGGCAGGGCGAACACTGAAGCTTTCTTT

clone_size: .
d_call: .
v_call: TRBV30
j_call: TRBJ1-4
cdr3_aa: CAWSVWEGEKLFF
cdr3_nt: TGTGCCTGGAGTGTATGGGAAGGCGAAAAACTGTTTTTT

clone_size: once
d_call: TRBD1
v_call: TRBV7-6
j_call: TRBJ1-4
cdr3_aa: CASSAGTALNEKLFF
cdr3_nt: TGTGCCAGCAGCGCCGGGACAGCCCTTAATGAAAAACTGTTTTTT

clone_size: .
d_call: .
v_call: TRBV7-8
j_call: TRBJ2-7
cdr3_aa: CASSLETGQGFYEQYF
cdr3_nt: TGTGCCAGCAGCTTAGAGACCGGTCAGGGGTTTTACGAGCAGTACTTC

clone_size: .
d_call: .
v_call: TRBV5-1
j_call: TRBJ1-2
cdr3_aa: CASSLTSGGSRVYGYTF
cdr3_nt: TGCGCCAGCAGCTTGACCTCCGGTGGGAGTCGAGTTTATGGCTACACCTTC

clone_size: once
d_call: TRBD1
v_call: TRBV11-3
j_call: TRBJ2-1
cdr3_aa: CASSFSADRYNEQFF
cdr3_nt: TGTGCCAGCAGCTTCTCCGCGGACAGGTACAATGAGCAGTTCTTC

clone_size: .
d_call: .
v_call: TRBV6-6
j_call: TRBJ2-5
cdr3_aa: CASTPMGVAQETQYF
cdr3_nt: TGTGCCAGCACCCCAATGGGGGTGGCTCAAGAGACCCAGTACTTC

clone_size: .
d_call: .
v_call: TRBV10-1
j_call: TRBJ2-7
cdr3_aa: CASSEGTQGLYEQYF
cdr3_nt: TGCGCCAGCAGTGAGGGGACCCAGGGGCTCTACGAGCAGTACTTC

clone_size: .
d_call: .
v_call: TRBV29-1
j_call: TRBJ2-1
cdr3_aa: CSVGLLGGIIKNEQFF
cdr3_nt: TGCAGCGTTGGGCTCTTGGGCGGGATTATCAAAAATGAGCAGTTCTTC

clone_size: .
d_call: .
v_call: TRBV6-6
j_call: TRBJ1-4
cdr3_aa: CASRVGGLNEKLFF
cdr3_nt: TGTGCCAGCAGGGTCGGCGGCCTTAATGAAAAACTGTTTTTT

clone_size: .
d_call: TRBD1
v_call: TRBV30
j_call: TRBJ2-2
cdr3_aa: CAWKGQGGTGELFF
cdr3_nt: TGTGCCTGGAAGGGACAGGGCGGCACCGGGGAGCTGTTTTTT

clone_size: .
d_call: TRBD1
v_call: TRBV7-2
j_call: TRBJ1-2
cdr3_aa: CASSLGTGPLGYTF
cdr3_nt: TGTGCCAGCAGCCTCGGGACAGGCCCCCTTGGCTACACCTTC

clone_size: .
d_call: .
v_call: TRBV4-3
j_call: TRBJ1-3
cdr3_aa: CASSQERGSGNTIYF
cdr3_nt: TGCGCCAGCAGCCAAGAGCGAGGCTCTGGAAACACCATATATTTT

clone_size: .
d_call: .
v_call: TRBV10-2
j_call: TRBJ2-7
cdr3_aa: CASGRELHYEQYF
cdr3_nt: TGCGCCAGCGGCCGGGAGCTCCACTACGAGCAGTACTTC

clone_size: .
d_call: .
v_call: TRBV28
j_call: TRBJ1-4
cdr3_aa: CASRRDARPWEKLFF
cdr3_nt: TGTGCCAGCAGGAGGGACGCCCGCCCATGGGAAAAACTGTTTTTT

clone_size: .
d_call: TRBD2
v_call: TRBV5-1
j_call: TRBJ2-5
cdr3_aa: CASSSSGGAATQYF
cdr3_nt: TGCGCCAGCAGCTCTAGCGGGGGGGCCGCGACCCAGTACTTC

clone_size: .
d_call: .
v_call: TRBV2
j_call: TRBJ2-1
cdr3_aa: CASSEGSYNEQFF
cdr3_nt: TGTGCCAGCAGTGAGGGGTCCTACAATGAGCAGTTCTTC

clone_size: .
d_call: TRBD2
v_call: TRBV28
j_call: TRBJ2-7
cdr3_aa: CASSSPGTSGPITEQYF
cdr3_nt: TGTGCCAGCAGTTCCCCCGGGACTAGCGGACCCATCACGGAGCAGTACTTC

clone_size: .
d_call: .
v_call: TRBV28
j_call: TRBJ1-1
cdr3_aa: CASSRYTEAFF
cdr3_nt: TGTGCCAGCAGTAGATACACTGAAGCTTTCTTT

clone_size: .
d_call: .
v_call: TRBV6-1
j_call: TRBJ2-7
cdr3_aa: CASSESSIVYEQYF
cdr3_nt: TGTGCCAGCAGTGAATCCTCCATCGTCTACGAGCAGTACTTC

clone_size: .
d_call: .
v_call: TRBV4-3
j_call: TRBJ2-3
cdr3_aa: CASSPTGRALDTQYF
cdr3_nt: TGCGCCAGCAGCCCGACCGGGCGGGCCTTAGATACGCAGTATTTT

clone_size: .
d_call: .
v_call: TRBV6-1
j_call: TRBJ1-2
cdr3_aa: CATTPGAYGYTF
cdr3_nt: TGTGCCACCACCCCAGGGGCCTATGGCTACACCTTC